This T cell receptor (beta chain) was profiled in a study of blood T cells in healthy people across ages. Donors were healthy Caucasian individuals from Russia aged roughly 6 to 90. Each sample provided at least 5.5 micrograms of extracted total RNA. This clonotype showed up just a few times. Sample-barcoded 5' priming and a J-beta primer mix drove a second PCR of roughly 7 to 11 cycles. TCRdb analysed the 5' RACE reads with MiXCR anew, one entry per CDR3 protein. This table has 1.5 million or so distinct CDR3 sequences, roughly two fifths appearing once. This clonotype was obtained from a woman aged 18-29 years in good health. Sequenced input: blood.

The CDR3 protein is CASSVQGAPTDYEQYF. As DNA, the CDR3 is TGTGCCAGCAGCGTACAGGGGGCTCCGACGGACTACGAGCAGTACTTC. The chain couples TRBV21-1 to TRBJ2-7; TRBD1 is taken as the D call from the table, unchecked against the DNA. TRBV21-1 is described as a pseudogene. CDR3 size: 16 residues.